These 28 T cell receptor beta chains were all obtained from the same sample, sequenced in a study of shared clonotypes between healthy human individuals. Assay: immunoSEQ multiplex PCR; the TCRdb copy retains only in-frame clones and omits some. The repertoire holds a few hundred thousand clones, with roughly 84% as singletons. The sequenced sample was memory CD8+ T cells sorted from blood. Subset noted: CD45RO+ cells pooled with CCR7-negative TemRA cells. The receptors shown here come from a man aged 18-30 years in good health.

V usage is TRBV5-1 and J usage is TRBJ2-5; the match to TRBD2 covers 11 bases. Germline V gene sequence: CDR1 SGHRS, CDR2 YFSETQ. After removal of 2 bases from V and 4 bases from J, the junction contained 10 bases not matched to a gene. There are 17 residues in the CDR3. The CDR3 nucleotides are TGCGCCAGCAGCTTCGGGGTAGCGGGAGGGACTCTAGAGACCCAGTACTTC. Its protein is CASSFGVAGGTLETQYF.

The chain joins TRBV7-9 to TRBJ2-7, with TRBD1 identical over 8 bases. Trimming at V came to 5 bases and at J to 5 bases, leaving 14 bases not matched to a gene. This CDR3 is built from 16 residues. Germline V gene data show CDR1 as SEHNR and CDR2 as FQNEAQ (reference sequence). CDR3 bases: TGTGCCAGCAGCCCCTTTTTGACAGGGGACCCCCACGAGCAGTACTTC. Amino acids: CASSPFLTGDPHEQYF.

V is TRBV30 and J is TRBJ1-2; possibly TRBD1 for D (5 bases). The ends were cut back, 2 bases at V and 5 bases at J, with 15 bases in the middle. This CDR3 is built from 14 residues. CDR1 and CDR2 from the germline V gene are GTSNPN and SVGIG (reference sequence). The CDR3 region is CAWSFPGTVYGYTF. The CDR3 coding sequence is TGTGCCTGGAGTTTTCCCGGGACGGTGTATGGCTACACCTTC.

This chain joins TRBV7-3 and TRBJ2-2; TRBD1 matches 10 bases. The germline gives CDR1 SGHTA, CDR2 FQGTGA. This CDR3 is built from 15 residues. V lost 5 bases, J lost 4 bases, and 4 bases stayed unmatched. CDR3 protein: CASSQRTGGTGELFF. The CDR3 coding sequence is TGTGCCAGCAGCCAGCGGACAGGGGGCACCGGGGAGCTGTTTTTT.

This clone showed up just a few times. The rearrangement links TRBV19 to TRBJ1-5, with TRBD1 identical over 8 bases. This CDR3 is 15 amino acids long. Trimming took 2 bases from V and 5 from J; bases not matched to a gene: 5. The V gene's germline CDR1 is LNHDA and CDR2 SQIVND (reference sequence). The CDR3 bases are TGTGCCAGTAGTATAATGGACAGGGAGGATCAGCCCCAGCATTTT. The encoded protein is CASSIMDREDQPQHF.

The chain links TRBV7-8 to TRBJ1-2; D ambiguous. V was cut by 5 bases and J by 4 bases, with 14 bases left in between. Germline V CDR1 and CDR2: SGHVS, FQNEAQ. The CDR3 spans 14 residues. The CDR3 reads CASSHYGPSYGYTF. The CDR3 DNA reads as TGTGCCAGCAGCCACTACGGCCCTAGCTATGGCTACACCTTC. Full variable domain (missing parts from reference TRBV7-8 and TRBJ1-2): GAGVSQSPRYKVAKRGQDVALRCDPISGHVSLFWYQQALGQGPEFLTYFQNEAQLDKSGLPSDRFFAERPEGSVSTLKIQRTQQEDSAVYLCASSHYGPSYGYTFGSGTRLTVV.

This clone was seen only a few times. This sequence joins TRBV28 and TRBJ2-6, with D maybe TRBD2 (7 bases). V lost 4 bases to trimming and J lost 3 bases, with 16 bases between them. CDR3 length: 17 residues. Germline assignment: CDR1 MDHEN and CDR2 SYDVKM. Here the CDR3 DNA reads TGTGCCAGCAGTTCCCCCCTGGGGGGGCATGGGGCCAACGTCCTGACTTTC. Protein sequence: CASSSPLGGHGANVLTF. Drawing the rest from reference TRBV28 and TRBJ2-6, the complete variable domain is DVKVTQSSRYLVKRTGEKVFLECVQDMDHENMFWYRQDPGLGLRLIYFSYDVKMKEKGDIPEGYSVSREKKERFSLILESASTNQTSMYLCASSSPLGGHGANVLTFGAGSRLTVL.

V gene TRBV19 combines with J gene TRBJ2-7, with 8 positions matching TRBD1. The CDR3 runs to 17 residues. CDR1 and CDR2 (germline): LNHDA, SQIVND (reference sequence). With V trimmed by 0 bases and J by 4 bases, 11 bases remained unmatched. The CDR3 DNA sequence: TGTGCCAGTAGTATAGACACCACCGGGACAGGTGATTACGAGCAGTACTTC. It translates to CASSIDTTGTGDYEQYF.

The CDR3 DNA is TGCGCCAGCAGCCAAGTACTCTACAATGAGCAGTTCTTC. This gives the protein CASSQVLYNEQFF. The rearrangement links TRBV4-1 to TRBJ2-1; D not resolved. Germline V gives CDR1 MGHRA, CDR2 YSYEKL. The length of the CDR3 is 13 residues. V lost 1 base and J lost 3, with 4 bases in between.

This chain joins TRBV2 and TRBJ1-4, with TRBD1 matching 10 bases. CDR3 size: 14 residues. Germline CDR1 is SNHLY and CDR2 is FYNNEI. The V gene end was trimmed by 7 bases and the J gene end by 6 bases; junction bases not matched to a gene: 5. In DNA, the CDR3 is TGTGCCAGCAACTCCGGGACAGGGGATGAAAAACTGTTTTTT. It translates to CASNSGTGDEKLFF.

DNA for the CDR3: TGTGCCAGCAGCACCACTAGCGGGAGTCCTTACAATGAGCAGTTCTTC. It yields the protein CASSTTSGSPYNEQFF. The chain joins TRBV5-6 to TRBJ2-1; 11 bases match TRBD2. The J segment lost 4 bases and the V segment lost 4 bases, leaving 7 bases of the junction unmatched. Germline CDR1 reads SGHDT; CDR2 reads YYEEEE. The CDR3 is 16 residues long. The variable domain in full, with the rest retrieved from reference TRBV5-6 and TRBJ2-1, is DAGVTQSPTHLIKTRGQQVTLRCSPKSGHDTVSWYQQALGQGPQFIFQYYEEEERQRGNFPDRFSGHQFPNYSSELNVNALLLGDSALYLCASSTTSGSPYNEQFFGPGTRLTVL.

The rearrangement uses TRBV7-8 and TRBJ2-5; D might be TRBD2 (6 bases). The germline V and J ends were trimmed by 8 bases and 4 bases, with 14 bases remaining between them. There are 13 residues in the CDR3. Germline V lookup: CDR1 SGHVS, CDR2 FQNEAQ. CDR3 protein: CASGPGDPETQYF. The CDR3 bases are TGTGCCAGCGGCCCGGGGGATCCAGAGACCCAGTACTTC.

The V call is TRBV4-3, the J call TRBJ2-5; D not resolved. The V end lost 0 bases, the J end lost 5 bases, and 7 bases lay between the germline ends. The CDR3 has 13 amino acids. Looked up from germline, CDR1 is LGHNA and CDR2 is YSLEER. This CDR3 reads CASSQDVAETQYF. The DNA of the CDR3 is TGCGCCAGCAGCCAAGATGTTGCGGAGACCCAGTACTTC.

The chain links TRBV27 to TRBJ2-7; D call uncertain. Germline CDR1 is MNHEY and CDR2 is SMNVEV (reference sequence). The CDR3 spans 13 residues. V lost 0 bases, J lost 4 bases, and 7 bases lay in between. The CDR3 bases are TGTGCCAGCAGTTTATCAAGGGAATACGAGCAGTACTTC. It is translated as CASSLSREYEQYF.

V usage is TRBV2 and J usage is TRBJ2-1; 8 bases are a match to TRBD2. The CDR3 is made up of 14 amino acids. The V gene end was trimmed by 8 bases and the J gene end by 6 bases; junction bases not matched to a gene: 9. Looked up from germline, CDR1 is SNHLY and CDR2 is FYNNEI. As DNA, the CDR3 is TGTGCCAGCCCGACCGGGACTAGTATCAATGAGCAGTTCTTC. Translated, it gives CASPTGTSINEQFF.

A single count supports this clone. The rearrangement joins TRBV7-9 to TRBJ1-6; unclear D gene. Germline-derived CDR1 and CDR2 are SEHNR and FQNEAQ (reference sequence). This CDR3 is built from 13 residues. V lost 5 bases and J 10 bases, leaving 12 bases between the germline ends. The CDR3 loop reads CASSPGFRSPLHF. CDR3 sequence (DNA): TGTGCCAGCAGCCCGGGATTTAGGTCACCCCTCCACTTT.

The chain links TRBV4-1 to TRBJ2-3; 12 nucleotides align to TRBD1. This CDR3 has 17 residues. Germline lookup yields CDR1 MGHRA and CDR2 YSYEKL. With 4 bases clipped from V and 5 bases from J, the junction kept 10 bases outside the gene matches. As DNA, the CDR3 is TGCGCCAGCAGCCCCGAGGGGACAGGGGGCTTGGTAGATACGCAGTATTTT. Its translation: CASSPEGTGGLVDTQYF.

The rearrangement joins TRBV10-1 to TRBJ1-6; perhaps TRBD1 as D (5 bases). The CDR3 has 16 residues. Deletions cut 0 bases from V and 7 bases from J, with 13 bases between. Germline values: CDR1 WNHNN, CDR2 SYGVQD (reference sequence). The CDR3 region is CASSESRGLGNSPLHF. As DNA, the CDR3 is TGCGCCAGCAGTGAGTCGAGGGGTTTAGGGAATTCACCCCTCCACTTT.

The rearrangement joins TRBV5-1 to TRBJ2-7, with D tentatively TRBD1 or TRBD2 (7 bases each). CDR3 length: 16 residues. Deletions cut 4 bases from V and 2 bases from J, with 19 bases between. CDR1 and CDR2 (germline): SGHRS, YFSETQ. The CDR3 here is CASSPGGQFRAYEQYF. CDR3 DNA: TGCGCCAGCAGCCCGGGGGGACAGTTCCGAGCCTACGAGCAGTACTTC. The whole variable domain, remainder taken from reference TRBV5-1 and TRBJ2-7, is KAGVTQTPRYLIKTRGQQVTLSCSPISGHRSVSWYQQTPGQGLQFLFEYFSETQRNKGNFPGRFSGRQFSNSRSEMNVSTLELGDSALYLCASSPGGQFRAYEQYFGPGTRLTVT.

The chain combines TRBV9 with TRBJ1-6; no clear D. V was pared by 4 bases and J by 11 bases, with 13 bases between. This CDR3 is 13 amino acids long. Germline V gives CDR1 SGDLS, CDR2 YYNGEE. The CDR3 sequence is CASSQDPRPPLHF. For the CDR3, the DNA is TGTGCCAGCAGCCAGGACCCCCGACCACCCCTCCACTTT.

The chain combines TRBV10-2 with TRBJ2-3, with D possibly being TRBD2 (7 bases). CDR1 WSHSY and CDR2 SAAADI come from the germline V gene. Trimming cost V 2 bases and J 4 bases, with 16 bases left between them. CDR3 size: 16 residues. In nucleotides, the CDR3 is TGCGCCAGCAGTGAGGTCCGGGGGGCCCGGGCAGATACGCAGTATTTT. It translates to CASSEVRGARADTQYF.

The chain couples TRBV6-1 to TRBJ1-2; D unresolved. The germline CDR1 and CDR2 sequences are MNHNS and SASEGT. V gave up 6 bases and J gave up 3 bases, with 14 bases separating them. The CDR3 spans 14 residues. The CDR3 here is CASSVTGRYYGYTF. CDR3 sequence (DNA): TGTGCCAGCAGCGTTACCGGCCGCTACTATGGCTACACCTTC.

The chain carries TRBV5-8 and TRBJ2-7; TRBD2 aligns across 11 bases. This CDR3 spans 14 amino acids. CDR1 is SGHTS, CDR2 YDEGEE, per germline. Trimming at V came to 1 base and at J to 3 bases, leaving 0 bases not matched to a gene. DNA of the CDR3: TGTGCCAGCAGCTTGCTAGCGGGAGGCTACGAGCAGTACTTC. Translating gives CASSLLAGGYEQYF.

The V call is TRBV4-3, the J call TRBJ2-4, with D possibly TRBD2 on 11 matching bases. Germline V gene data show CDR1 as LGHNA and CDR2 as YSLEER. V gave up 1 base and J gave up 0 bases, with 19 bases separating them. The CDR3 length is 19 residues. The DNA of the CDR3 is TGCGCCAGCAGCCAAGGGGACAGGGGACTAGCGGTAGCCAAAAACATTCAGTACTTC. Residues: CASSQGDRGLAVAKNIQYF.

The chain has TRBV19 and TRBJ2-5, with D perhaps TRBD1 (5 bases). The V end was cut by 0 bases, the J end by 2 bases, with 10 bases between. CDR1 is LNHDA, CDR2 SQIVND, per germline (reference sequence). This CDR3 has 15 residues. Here the CDR3 DNA reads TGTGCCAGTAGTATAGATTCCGCAGGGCAAGAGACCCAGTACTTC. Protein: CASSIDSAGQETQYF. Together with reference TRBV19 and TRBJ2-5, the CDR3 gives the full variable domain: DGGITQSPKYLFRKEGQNVTLSCEQNLNHDAMYWYRQDPGQGLRLIYYSQIVNDFQKGDIAEGYSVSREKKESFPLTVTSAQKNPTAFYLCASSIDSAGQETQYFGPGTRLLVL.

The CDR3, as DNA: TGTGCCAGTAGTACGGGGGACGTCAATGAAAAACTGTTTTTT. Amino acids: CASSTGDVNEKLFF. The chain employs TRBV19 and TRBJ1-4; TRBD1 might be the D (5 bases). CDR1 is LNHDA, CDR2 SQIVND, per germline (reference sequence). Trimming cost V 4 bases and J 5 bases, with 11 bases left between them. This CDR3 has 14 amino acids.

The chain has TRBV7-9 and TRBJ2-3; the D is unclear. This CDR3 comprises 15 residues. Trimming shortened V by 1 base and J by 4 bases, and 12 bases separated the two germline ends. Germline CDR1 and CDR2: SEHNR and FQNEAQ (reference sequence). CDR3 residues: CASSLGWFLADTQYF. The CDR3 region has the DNA TGTGCCAGCAGCTTAGGGTGGTTCCTGGCAGATACGCAGTATTTT.

The chain joins TRBV4-3 to TRBJ2-5, with 7 nucleotides matching TRBD1. Germline V lookup: CDR1 LGHNA, CDR2 YSLEER. V lost 1 base, J lost 3 bases, and 5 bases stayed unmatched. The CDR3 consists of 15 residues. The CDR3 spells CASSQALGGEETQYF. Here the CDR3 DNA reads TGCGCCAGCAGCCAAGCGCTAGGGGGCGAAGAGACCCAGTACTTC.